The clone carrying this T cell receptor beta chain came up many times. Per the germline V gene, CDR1 is SEHNR and CDR2 is FQNEAQ (reference sequence). This CDR3 has 13 amino acids. Trimming pared 3 bases from V and 4 bases from J, leaving 9 bases between. TRAV- and TRBV-specific primers primed first-strand cDNA, covering alpha and beta chains. TCRs were amplified for roughly 20 PCR cycles with a constant-region primer and V-primer adapter. mRNA isolates were amplified via in vitro transcription. A single record per CDR3 protein comes from TCRdb applying MiXCR to the reads. The table lists roughly 36,000 distinct CDR3 sequences, roughly 31% of them singletons, with 3.5% to 4% in the top ten. This specimen comes from a study of low-dose radiotherapy and immunotherapy resistance in tumors. Across the whole study: Cohort 1 patients were irradiated with 0.5 Gy fractions every 2 weeks to 6.5 Gy total. A dose of 300 mg of oral aspirin was taken by patients daily for four cycles from cycle 1 day 1.

Noted time point: before trial treatment. Administered to the donors were nivolumab, ipilimumab, aspirin, low-dose cyclophosphamide and low-dose radiotherapy. This rearrangement joins TRBV7-9 to TRBJ1-2, with D possibly matching TRBD1 (6 bases). This sequence was found in a male donor with gallbladder cancer. The specimen was PBMCs, collected before treatment. Written as DNA, the CDR3 is TGTGCCAGCAGCTTGAACAGGGTCTATGGCTACACCTTC. Its protein product is CASSLNRVYGYTF.